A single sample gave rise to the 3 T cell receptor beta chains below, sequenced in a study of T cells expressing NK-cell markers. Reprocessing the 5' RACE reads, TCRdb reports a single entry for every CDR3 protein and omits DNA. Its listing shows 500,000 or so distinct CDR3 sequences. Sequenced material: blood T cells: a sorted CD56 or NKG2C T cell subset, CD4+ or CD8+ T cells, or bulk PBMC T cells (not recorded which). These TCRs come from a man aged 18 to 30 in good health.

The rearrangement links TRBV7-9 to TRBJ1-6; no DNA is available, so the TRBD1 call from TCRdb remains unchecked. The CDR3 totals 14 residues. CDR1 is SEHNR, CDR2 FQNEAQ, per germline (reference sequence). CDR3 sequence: CASSLEDRNSPLHF.

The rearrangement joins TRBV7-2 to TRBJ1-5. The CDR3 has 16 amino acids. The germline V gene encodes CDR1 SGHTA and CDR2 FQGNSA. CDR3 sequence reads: CASSPMGRVGNQPQHF.

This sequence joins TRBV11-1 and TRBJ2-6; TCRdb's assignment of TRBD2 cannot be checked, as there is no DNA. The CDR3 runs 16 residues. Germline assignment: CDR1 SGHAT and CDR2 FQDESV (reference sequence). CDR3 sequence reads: CASSFLAPSGANVLTF.